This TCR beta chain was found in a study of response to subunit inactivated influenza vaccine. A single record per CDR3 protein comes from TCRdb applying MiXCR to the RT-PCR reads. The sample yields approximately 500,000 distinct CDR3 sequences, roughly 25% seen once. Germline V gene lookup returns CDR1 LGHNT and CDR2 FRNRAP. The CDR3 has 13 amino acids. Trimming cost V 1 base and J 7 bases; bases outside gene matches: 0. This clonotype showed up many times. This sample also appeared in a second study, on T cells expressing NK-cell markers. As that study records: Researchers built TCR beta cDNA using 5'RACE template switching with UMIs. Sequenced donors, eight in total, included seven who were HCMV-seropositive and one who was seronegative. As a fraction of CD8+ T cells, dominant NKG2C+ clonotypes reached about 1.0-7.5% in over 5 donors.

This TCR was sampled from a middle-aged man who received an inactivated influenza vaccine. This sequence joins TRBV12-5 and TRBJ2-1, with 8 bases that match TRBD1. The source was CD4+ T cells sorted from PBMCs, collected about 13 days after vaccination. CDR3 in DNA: TGTGCTAGTGGTTTGGGACAGGGGAATGAGCAGTTCTTC. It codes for CASGLGQGNEQFF.